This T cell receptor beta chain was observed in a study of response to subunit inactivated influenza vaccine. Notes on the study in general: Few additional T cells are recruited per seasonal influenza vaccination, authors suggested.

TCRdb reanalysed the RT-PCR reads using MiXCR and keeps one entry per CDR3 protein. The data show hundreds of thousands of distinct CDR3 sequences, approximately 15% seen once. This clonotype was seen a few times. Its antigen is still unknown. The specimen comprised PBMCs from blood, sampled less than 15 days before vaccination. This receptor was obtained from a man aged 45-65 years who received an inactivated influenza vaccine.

The CDR3 reads CASSYPGTGAEKLFF. In nucleotides, the CDR3 is TGTGCCAGCAGCTACCCCGGGACAGGGGCAGAAAAACTGTTTTTT. The V and J genes are TRBV7-3 and TRBJ1-4, with TRBD1 identical over 10 bases. Per germline, CDR1 SGHTA and CDR2 FQGTGA. J was trimmed by 8 bases and V by 4 bases; bases with no gene match: 7. This CDR3 spans 15 amino acids. Together with reference TRBV7-3 and TRBJ1-4, the CDR3 gives the full variable domain: GAGVSQTPSNKVTEKGKYVELRCDPISGHTALYWYRQSLGQGPEFLIYFQGTGAADDSGLPNDRFFAVRPEGSVSTLKIQRTERGDSAVYLCASSYPGTGAEKLFFGSGTQLSVL.